These 32 T cell receptor beta chains were all obtained from the same sample, sequenced in a study of blood T cell repertoires in COVID-19. Here immunoSEQ multiplex PCR was the method, and the copy in TCRdb shows in-frame clones only, minus some. The table lists roughly 500,000 clones, about 91% of them singletons. Sequencing was carried out using peripheral blood. Receptor source: a man between 18 and 29 years old with COVID-19, enrolled during active disease.

The rearrangement uses TRBV2 and TRBJ1-5; D might be TRBD1 (5 bases). The germline V gene encodes CDR1 SNHLY and CDR2 FYNNEI. The V gene lost 1 base and the J gene lost 6 bases, with 13 bases spanning the gap. The CDR3 length is 15 residues. The CDR3 sequence: CASSEESGMVQPQHF. Written as DNA, the CDR3 is TGTGCCAGCAGTGAAGAGTCAGGGATGGTTCAGCCCCAGCATTTT.

The CDR3 nucleotides read TGCGCCAGCAGACCGGGACAGGGGATCTATGGCTACACCTTC. Its protein product is CASRPGQGIYGYTF. The chain employs TRBV5-1 and TRBJ1-2; 10 nucleotides agree with TRBD1. The CDR3 is 14 residues long. Trimming cost V 5 bases and J 4 bases; bases outside gene matches: 5. Germline V CDR1 and CDR2: SGHRS, YFSETQ. The full variable domain, in which reference TRBV5-1 and TRBJ1-2 provide the parts outside the CDR3, is KAGVTQTPRYLIKTRGQQVTLSCSPISGHRSVSWYQQTPGQGLQFLFEYFSETQRNKGNFPGRFSGRQFSNSRSEMNVSTLELGDSALYLCASRPGQGIYGYTFGSGTRLTVV.

The chain has TRBV2 and TRBJ2-7; the D is unclear. Trimming removed 6 bases from V and 6 bases from J, with 9 bases in between. The germline V gene encodes CDR1 SNHLY and CDR2 FYNNEI. CDR3 length: 11 amino acids. The CDR3 nucleotides read TGTGCCAGCAGGCTGGTCAGCGAGCAGTACTTC. Translation gives CASRLVSEQYF.

V is TRBV5-8 and J is TRBJ1-2, with TRBD1 as a possible D gene (5 bases). V was pared by 5 bases and J by 8 bases, with 19 bases between. From germline, CDR1 is SGHTS and CDR2 YDEGEE. The CDR3 extends over 14 amino acids. The CDR3 region is CASRTWGGRDGYTF. For the CDR3, the DNA is TGTGCCAGCAGAACTTGGGGGGGGAGGGACGGCTACACCTTC. Variable domain in full (rest from reference TRBV5-8 and TRBJ1-2): EAGVTQSPTHLIKTRGQQATLRCSPISGHTSVYWYQQALGLGLQFLLWYDEGEERNRGNFPPRFSGRQFPNYSSELNVNALELEDSALYLCASRTWGGRDGYTFGSGTRLTVV.

This chain connects TRBV11-2 to TRBJ2-2; weak D call: TRBD2 (6 bases). Germline CDR1 SGHAT, CDR2 FQNNGV. The length of the CDR3 is 18 residues. Trimming pared 1 base from V and 4 bases from J, leaving 19 bases between. The CDR3 DNA reads as TGTGCCAGCAGCTTAGTCTTCCGGGGGTCGGGGACCACCGGGGAGCTGTTTTTT. Translated, it gives CASSLVFRGSGTTGELFF.

The V gene is TRBV19, the J gene TRBJ1-2; D not resolved. The CDR3 spans 17 residues. The V gene lost 2 bases and the J gene lost 5 bases, with 21 bases spanning the gap. Per germline, CDR1 LNHDA and CDR2 SQIVND (reference sequence). CDR3 in DNA: TGTGCCAGTAGTATAACTCCGACGAGCTTACTAGGGTATGGCTACACCTTC. Its protein product is CASSITPTSLLGYGYTF.

This chain connects TRBV6-1 to TRBJ1-2, with TRBD1 matching 8 bases. The junction had 4 bases not matched to a gene; V was cut back by 0 bases and J by 4 bases. This CDR3 spans 15 amino acids. Germline lookup yields CDR1 MNHNS and CDR2 SASEGT. Here the CDR3 reads CASSEASGGSYGYTF. CDR3 in DNA: TGTGCCAGCAGTGAAGCATCAGGGGGCAGCTATGGCTACACCTTC.

The chain combines TRBV19 with TRBJ2-7; D is ambiguous. V lost 5 bases, J lost 0 bases, and 8 bases lay in between. The CDR3 is 13 amino acids. CDR1 LNHDA and CDR2 SQIVND come from the germline V gene (reference sequence). The CDR3 nucleotides are TGTGCCAGTAGTCTCGGGTTCTCCTACGAGCAGTACTTC. It yields the protein CASSLGFSYEQYF.

This chain links TRBV13 with TRBJ2-3; 12 nucleotides match TRBD2. CDR1 and CDR2 (germline): PRHDT, FYEKMQ (reference sequence). The junction had 11 bases not matched to a gene; V was cut back by 6 bases and J by 7 bases. This CDR3 is built from 16 residues. The CDR3 loop is CASRLTSGGATNTQYF. CDR3 DNA sequence: TGTGCCAGCAGATTGACTAGCGGGGGTGCCACGAATACGCAGTATTTT.

This rearrangement joins TRBV4-2 to TRBJ2-5, with D perhaps TRBD2 (6 bases). The CDR3 extends over 13 amino acids. V was clipped by 0 bases and J by 5 bases, with 7 bases between them. Germline V gene sequence: CDR1 LGHNA, CDR2 YNFKEQ. CDR3: CASSQDGGETQYF. The CDR3 bases are TGTGCCAGCAGCCAAGACGGAGGGGAGACCCAGTACTTC.

For the CDR3, the DNA is TGTGCCAGCAGCGCCGGGACTAGCGGGAGCAATGAGCAGTTCTTC. Amino acid sequence: CASSAGTSGSNEQFF. The chain links TRBV6-5 to TRBJ2-1, with 14 nucleotides matching TRBD2. This CDR3 comprises 15 residues. Germline CDR1 reads MNHEY; CDR2 reads SVGAGI. After removal of 6 bases from V and 6 bases from J, the junction contained 4 bases not matched to a gene.

The sample holds a few counts of this clone. The V gene is TRBV7-3, the J gene TRBJ2-1, with 8 nucleotides matching TRBD1. Germline trimming cut 3 bases from V and 2 bases from J; bases unmatched to any gene: 0. This CDR3 has 14 amino acids. Germline V gives CDR1 SGHTA, CDR2 FQGTGA. CDR3 DNA sequence: TGTGCCAGCAGCTTGGGACAGGCCTACAATGAGCAGTTCTTC. Its translation: CASSLGQAYNEQFF.

This clone was counted a few times. The chain has TRBV7-9 and TRBJ2-7; 10 bases match TRBD2. CDR3 length: 14 amino acids. J lost 3 bases, V lost 4 bases, and 3 bases had no gene match. Germline-derived CDR1 and CDR2 are SEHNR and FQNEAQ (reference sequence). The CDR3 region has the DNA TGTGCCAGCAGCTCTAGCGGGAGTGGCTACGAGCAGTACTTC. Its protein product is CASSSSGSGYEQYF.

This chain joins TRBV19 and TRBJ2-7; no definite D call. The CDR3 is made up of 15 amino acids. V was clipped by 3 bases and J by 2 bases, with 14 bases between them. Germline V gives CDR1 LNHDA, CDR2 SQIVND (reference sequence). CDR3 in amino acids: CASSIWWPPPYEQYF. CDR3 in DNA: TGTGCCAGTAGTATTTGGTGGCCACCACCCTACGAGCAGTACTTC.

The chain uses TRBV2 and TRBJ2-1, with D possibly TRBD1 on 5 matching bases. Trimming cost V 5 bases and J 7 bases, with 15 bases left between them. Germline lookup yields CDR1 SNHLY and CDR2 FYNNEI. CDR3 size: 14 residues. The CDR3 region has the DNA TGTGCCAGCAGTCCTCCCCCGAGGACAAATGAGCAGTTCTTC. It yields the protein CASSPPPRTNEQFF.

J is TRBJ2-1 and V is TRBV5-1; perhaps TRBD2 as D (6 bases). V dropped 2 bases and J dropped 7 bases, with 16 bases sitting between them. The CDR3 runs to 15 residues. Germline CDR1 SGHRS, CDR2 YFSETQ. CDR3 region: CASSFDGGRGNEQFF. The CDR3 region has the DNA TGCGCCAGCAGCTTCGACGGGGGACGGGGAAATGAGCAGTTCTTC.

The chain combines TRBV11-2 with TRBJ1-2; 7 positions match TRBD1. The V segment lost 0 bases and the J segment 5 bases; nucleotides outside the gene matches: 3. The CDR3 is 14 amino acids. Germline CDR1 is SGHAT and CDR2 is FQNNGV. The CDR3 nucleotides read TGTGCCAGCAGCTTAGATCGGACAGGATATGGCTACACCTTC. Translation gives CASSLDRTGYGYTF.

The chain recombines TRBV11-3 with TRBJ2-2; tentatively, D is TRBD2 (7 bases). Trimming took off 0 bases at V and 4 bases at J, with 12 bases between the two ends. CDR3 size: 16 residues. Germline CDR1 and CDR2: SGHNT and YENEEA. DNA of the CDR3: TGTGCCAGCAGCTTAGATGGGGGGGCAGGCACCGGGGAGCTGTTTTTT. Protein product: CASSLDGGAGTGELFF.

V and J are TRBV5-1 and TRBJ1-1; D perhaps matches TRBD1 (6 bases). CDR1 is SGHRS, CDR2 YFSETQ, per germline. CDR3 length equals 13 residues. V was trimmed by 2 bases and J by 3 bases, leaving 8 bases between them. The CDR3 nucleotides are TGCGCCAGCAGCTTCCCAGGGGACACTGAAGCTTTCTTT. This codes for CASSFPGDTEAFF.

The chain joins TRBV6-5 to TRBJ1-2, with D hard to call. Germline lookup yields CDR1 MNHEY and CDR2 SVGAGI. The V and J ends lost 3 bases and 1 base respectively, with 12 bases between them. The CDR3 sequence is 15 residues long. CDR3 DNA sequence: TGTGCCAGCAGTTATTTAGCCACACTTAACTATGGCTACACCTTC. Its protein product is CASSYLATLNYGYTF.

The V call is TRBV19, the J call TRBJ2-4; weak D call: TRBD1 (6 bases). In germline, CDR1 is LNHDA, CDR2 SQIVND (reference sequence). Trimming took off 6 bases at V and 6 bases at J, with 15 bases between the two ends. The CDR3 is 14 amino acids. CDR3 region: CASSSGTTGNIQYF. For the CDR3, the DNA is TGTGCCAGTAGCTCCGGGACAACGGGAAACATTCAGTACTTC.

This clone was picked up a small number of times. The rearrangement links TRBV19 to TRBJ1-2; D perhaps matches TRBD1 (6 bases). CDR1 is LNHDA and CDR2 is SQIVND in the germline V gene (reference sequence). This CDR3 comprises 16 residues. V was clipped by 2 bases and J by 0 bases, with 13 bases between them. The CDR3 sequence: CASSISRGVTNYGYTF. CDR3 bases: TGTGCCAGTAGTATAAGCAGGGGAGTTACTAACTATGGCTACACCTTC.

CDR3 residues: CASKGPLADYNEQFF. DNA for the CDR3: TGTGCCAGCAAGGGTCCTTTAGCGGACTACAATGAGCAGTTCTTC. The V gene is TRBV2, the J gene TRBJ2-1; maybe TRBD2 (6 bases). Germline assignment: CDR1 SNHLY and CDR2 FYNNEI. V lost 7 bases to trimming and J lost 3 bases, with 16 bases between them. CDR3 length: 15 amino acids. The whole variable domain, filled in from reference TRBV2 and TRBJ2-1, reads EPEVTQTPSHQVTQMGQEVILRCVPISNHLYFYWYRQILGQKVEFLVSFYNNEISEKSEIFDDQFSVERPDGSNFTLKIRSTKLEDSAMYFCASKGPLADYNEQFFGPGTRLTVL.

V is TRBV7-8 and J is TRBJ2-1; 9 nucleotides match TRBD2. Trimming cost V 4 bases and J 7 bases; bases outside gene matches: 8. The CDR3 extends over 15 amino acids. Germline values: CDR1 SGHVS, CDR2 FQNEAQ. CDR3 nucleotide sequence: TGTGCCAGCAGCTCGACTAGCGGAAATCTGAATGAGCAGTTCTTC. This sequence encodes CASSSTSGNLNEQFF. The full variable domain, its missing parts supplied by reference TRBV7-8 and TRBJ2-1, is GAGVSQSPRYKVAKRGQDVALRCDPISGHVSLFWYQQALGQGPEFLTYFQNEAQLDKSGLPSDRFFAERPEGSVSTLKIQRTQQEDSAVYLCASSSTSGNLNEQFFGPGTRLTVL.

The chain combines TRBV5-1 with TRBJ1-4; perhaps TRBD1 as D (5 bases). Germline V gene lookup returns CDR1 SGHRS and CDR2 YFSETQ. This CDR3 region has 15 residues. V lost 0 bases to trimming and J lost 4 bases, with 10 bases between them. This CDR3 reads CASSLGQGNNEKLFF. CDR3 DNA sequence: TGCGCCAGCAGCTTGGGGCAGGGTAATAATGAAAAACTGTTTTTT.

About this clone: Within the sample, other DNA sequences also encode this same CDR3. The chain combines TRBV27 with TRBJ2-3; maybe TRBD2 (6 bases). The V end lost 3 bases, the J end lost 5 bases, and 6 bases lay between the germline ends. The CDR3 is made up of 12 amino acids. In germline, CDR1 is MNHEY, CDR2 SMNVEV (reference sequence). The CDR3 coding sequence is TGTGCCAGCAGTTTGGGGGGAGATACGCAGTATTTT. Amino acid sequence: CASSLGGDTQYF.

The CDR3 coding sequence is TGTGCCAGCAGCGGACAGGGAATCGGCGATGAGCAGTTCTTC. It is translated as CASSGQGIGDEQFF. The chain has TRBV13 and TRBJ2-1; 8 bases agree with TRBD1. The CDR3 is made up of 14 amino acids. Germline V gene data show CDR1 as PRHDT and CDR2 as FYEKMQ (reference sequence). V shed 5 bases and J 8 bases; nucleotides not matched to a gene: 8.

The CDR3 nucleotides read TGTGCCAGCAGGGGGACAGGGGGTAAGGACTACACCTTC. This sequence encodes CASRGTGGKDYTF. The gene calls are TRBV6-5 and TRBJ1-2; TRBD1 matches at 11 bases. Per the germline V gene, CDR1 is MNHEY and CDR2 is SVGAGI. The V segment lost 6 bases and the J segment 10 bases; nucleotides outside the gene matches: 7. The CDR3 has 13 amino acids.

V usage is TRBV14 and J usage is TRBJ2-2; 9 bases fit TRBD1. Losses at the gene ends were 3 bases for V and 10 bases for J; bases not matched to a gene: 9. This CDR3 contains 15 residues. CDR1 SGHDN and CDR2 FVKESK come from the germline V gene. The CDR3 reads CASSQHRDRAEELFF. DNA for the CDR3: TGTGCCAGCAGCCAGCACCGGGACAGGGCTGAGGAGCTGTTTTTT.

This chain joins TRBV7-9 and TRBJ2-6; 8 bases are a match to TRBD1. The CDR3 has 18 residues. Germline V gene data show CDR1 as SEHNR and CDR2 as FQNEAQ (reference sequence). With V trimmed by 5 bases and J by 1 base, 10 bases remained unmatched. The CDR3 bases are TGTGCCAGCAGCAATGCTCAGGGGGCCCAATCTGGGGCCAACGTCCTGACTTTC. It codes for CASSNAQGAQSGANVLTF.

This chain uses TRBV2 with TRBJ2-2; D is undetermined. Trimming pared 6 bases from V and 4 bases from J, leaving 6 bases between. The CDR3 runs 12 residues. Per germline, CDR1 SNHLY and CDR2 FYNNEI. This CDR3 reads CASRYSTGELFF. As DNA, the CDR3 is TGTGCCAGCAGGTACTCCACCGGGGAGCTGTTTTTT.

The chain joins TRBV2 to TRBJ1-4; maybe TRBD1 (6 bases). CDR3 size: 15 residues. The V gene lost 7 bases and the J gene lost 3 bases, with 15 bases spanning the gap. Germline V gene lookup returns CDR1 SNHLY and CDR2 FYNNEI. CDR3 residues: CASNPNRVANEKLFF. DNA for the CDR3: TGTGCCAGCAATCCGAACAGGGTTGCTAATGAAAAACTGTTTTTT.